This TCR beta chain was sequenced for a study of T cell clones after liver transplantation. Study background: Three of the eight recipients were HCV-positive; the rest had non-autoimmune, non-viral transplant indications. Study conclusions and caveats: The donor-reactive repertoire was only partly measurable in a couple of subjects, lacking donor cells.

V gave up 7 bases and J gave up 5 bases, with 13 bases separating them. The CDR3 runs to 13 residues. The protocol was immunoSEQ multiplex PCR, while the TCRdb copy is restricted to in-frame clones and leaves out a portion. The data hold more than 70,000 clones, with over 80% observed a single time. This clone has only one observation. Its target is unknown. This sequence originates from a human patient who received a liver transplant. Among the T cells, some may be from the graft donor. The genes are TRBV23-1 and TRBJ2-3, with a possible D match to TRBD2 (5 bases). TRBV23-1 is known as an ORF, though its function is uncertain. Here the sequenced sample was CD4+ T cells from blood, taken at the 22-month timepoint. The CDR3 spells CASTADGGDTQYF. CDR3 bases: TGCGCCAGCACTGCTGATGGAGGAGATACGCAGTATTTT.